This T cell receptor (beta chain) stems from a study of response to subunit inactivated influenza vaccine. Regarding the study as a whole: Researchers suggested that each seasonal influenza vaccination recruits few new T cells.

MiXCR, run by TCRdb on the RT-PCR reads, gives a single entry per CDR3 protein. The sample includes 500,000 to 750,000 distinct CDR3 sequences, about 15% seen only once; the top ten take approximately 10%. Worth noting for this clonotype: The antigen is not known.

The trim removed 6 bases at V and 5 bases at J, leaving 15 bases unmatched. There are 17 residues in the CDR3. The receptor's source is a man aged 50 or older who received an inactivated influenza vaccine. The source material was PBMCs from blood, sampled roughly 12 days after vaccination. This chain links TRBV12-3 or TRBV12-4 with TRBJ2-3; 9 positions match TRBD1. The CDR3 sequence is CASRTPPTGGEVDTQYF. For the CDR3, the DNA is TGTGCCAGCAGAACCCCACCGACAGGGGGGGAGGTAGATACGCAGTATTTT.